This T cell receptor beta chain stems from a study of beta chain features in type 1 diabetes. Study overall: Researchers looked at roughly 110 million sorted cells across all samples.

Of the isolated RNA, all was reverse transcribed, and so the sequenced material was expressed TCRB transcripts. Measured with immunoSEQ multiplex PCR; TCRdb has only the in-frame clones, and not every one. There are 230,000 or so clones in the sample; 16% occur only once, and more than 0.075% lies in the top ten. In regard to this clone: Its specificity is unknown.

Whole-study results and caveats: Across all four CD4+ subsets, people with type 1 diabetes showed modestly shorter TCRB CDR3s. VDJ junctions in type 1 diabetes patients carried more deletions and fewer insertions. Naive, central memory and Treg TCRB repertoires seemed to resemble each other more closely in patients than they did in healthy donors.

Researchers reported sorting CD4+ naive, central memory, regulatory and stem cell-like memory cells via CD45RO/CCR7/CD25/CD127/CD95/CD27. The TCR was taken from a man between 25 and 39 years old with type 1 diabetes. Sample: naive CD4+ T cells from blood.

For the CDR3, the DNA is TGTGCCAGCAGCTTAAGTTTCTTGTCGGATGAGCAGTTCTTC. Translating gives CASSLSFLSDEQFF. The chain couples TRBV7-9 to TRBJ2-1; the D is unclear. The length of the CDR3 is 14 residues. The V and J ends lost 2 bases and 8 bases respectively, with 13 bases between them. Germline loops: CDR1 SEHNR, CDR2 FQNEAQ (reference sequence).